These 14 T cell receptor beta chains came from one sample sequenced in a study of blood T cells in healthy people across ages. It was with a sample-barcoded 5' primer and a J-beta primer mix that a second PCR of roughly 6 to 12 cycles was run. TCRdb recomputed calls from the 5' RACE reads with MiXCR, one row per CDR3 protein. The sample has about 800,000 distinct CDR3 sequences, 55% to 75% seen once. The sample consisted of blood. The receptors originated from a man aged 25-40 years in good health.

V usage is TRBV28 and J usage is TRBJ2-5, with 12 bases identical to TRBD2. V lost 6 bases and J lost 5; bases outside the gene matches: 7. The CDR3 sequence is 15 residues long. Germline V gene lookup returns CDR1 MDHEN and CDR2 SYDVKM. For the CDR3, the DNA is TGTGCCAGCAGCCTGACTAGCGGGAGATCGGAGACCCAGTACTTC. It translates to CASSLTSGRSETQYF.

Notes on this clonotype: It may be a read error: a sequence one base away is much more abundant. The CDR3 is CATSRTGAEGYTF. The CDR3 DNA sequence: TGTGCCACCAGCCGTACAGGGGCGGAGGGCTACACCTTC. The genes are TRBV15 and TRBJ1-2; TRBD1 matches 7 bases. The V segment lost 5 bases and the J segment 8 bases; nucleotides outside the gene matches: 8. Germline CDR1 and CDR2: LNHNV and YYDKDF (reference sequence). CDR3 length equals 13 residues.

The chain combines TRBV18 with TRBJ2-7, with 8 bases fitting TRBD1. Gene TRBJ2-5 matches the end of the DNA better, so the J call may be wrong. The CDR3 length is 15 residues. Germline V CDR1 and CDR2: KGHSH, LQKENI. This CDR3 is CASSPALTGAETQYF. The CDR3 nucleotides are TGTGCCAGCTCACCAGCCTTGACAGGGGCAGAGACCCAGTACTTC.

This clonotype was seen once. The chain carries TRBV28 and TRBJ2-3, with no clear D. The CDR3 extends over 13 amino acids. Germline CDR1 reads MDHEN; CDR2 reads SYDVKM. The V end lost 4 bases, the J end lost 6 bases, and 11 bases lay between the germline ends. The chain's CDR3 is CASSSPPMDTQYF. For the CDR3, the DNA is TGTGCCAGCAGTTCCCCCCCCATGGATACGCAGTATTTT.

J is TRBJ2-6 and V is TRBV12-3 or TRBV12-4; D is perhaps TRBD2 (6 bases). V shed 7 bases and J shed 0 bases, with 19 bases lying between them. This CDR3 has 18 residues. This CDR3 is CASTPYGGLTSGANVLTF. CDR3 DNA: TGTGCCAGCACCCCGTACGGGGGACTGACCTCTGGGGCCAACGTCCTGACTTTC.

This clonotype showed up just a few times. V gene TRBV10-1 combines with J gene TRBJ2-5, with D perhaps TRBD1 (6 bases). Germline V gene sequence: CDR1 WNHNN, CDR2 SYGVQD (reference sequence). Trimming left V 0 bases short and J 5 bases short, with 13 bases between. The length of the CDR3 is 15 residues. The CDR3 region has the DNA TGCGCCAGCAGTGAGTCCGGACAGTCATGGGAGACCCAGTACTTC. It translates to CASSESGQSWETQYF.

This chain connects TRBV20-1 to TRBJ1-4, with D possibly matching TRBD1 (5 bases). V lost 4 bases, J lost 7 bases, and 13 bases lay in between. The CDR3 contains 13 residues. Germline values: CDR1 DFQATT, CDR2 SNEGSKA (reference sequence). The CDR3 reads CSAMGGTLEKLFF. The CDR3 DNA is TGCAGTGCTATGGGGGGGACGCTTGAAAAACTGTTTTTT.

The chain combines TRBV10-3 with TRBJ2-5; D could derive from TRBD1 or TRBD2 (5 bases each). The J call is in doubt because the DNA end fits TRBJ2-7 better. The CDR3 covers 15 residues. Germline V CDR1 and CDR2: ENHRY, SYGVKD. The chain's CDR3 is CAISGLKRQTYEQYF. As DNA, the CDR3 is TGTGCCATCAGTGGACTAAAGAGACAGACCTACGAGCAGTACTTC.

This clonotype was recorded a few times. The chain recombines TRBV20-1 with TRBJ2-7; TRBD2 agrees at 8 bases. The CDR3 is 15 residues long. The V gene end was trimmed by 6 bases and the J gene end by 4 bases; junction bases not matched to a gene: 14. Germline loops: CDR1 DFQATT, CDR2 SNEGSKA (reference sequence). The CDR3 protein is CSAPYSGGGLYEQYF. The CDR3 nucleotides read TGCAGTGCCCCATATTCCGGGGGGGGTCTTTACGAGCAGTACTTC.

This clonotype was recorded only once. Given a much more abundant clone one base away, this may be a read error. The V call is TRBV7-2, the J call TRBJ1-5, with 7 positions matching TRBD1. The CDR3 has 14 amino acids. Trimming at V came to 5 bases and at J to 5 bases, leaving 6 bases not matched to a gene. Germline V gene sequence: CDR1 SGHTA, CDR2 FQGNSA. The DNA for the CDR3 is TGTGCCAGCAGCGCTACTAGGGGGCATCAGCCCCAGCATTTT. Translated: CASSATRGHQPQHF.

The chain carries TRBV7-6 and TRBJ2-5; the match to TRBD1 covers 8 bases. The tail of the sequence fits TRBJ2-7 better, so the J call may be wrong. CDR1 and CDR2 (germline): SGHVS, FNYEAQ. This CDR3 is built from 15 residues. In DNA form, the CDR3 reads TGTGCCAGCAGCCCACAGGGGGACATCTCCTACGAGCAGTACTTC. Translating gives CASSPQGDISYEQYF.

The chain recombines TRBV20-1 with TRBJ1-4, with D tentatively TRBD1 (5 bases). V gave up 5 bases and J gave up 2 bases, with 9 bases separating them. Per germline, CDR1 DFQATT and CDR2 SNEGSKA (reference sequence). The CDR3 loop spans 13 amino acids. The CDR3 spells CSARQSTNEKLFF. DNA of the CDR3: TGCAGTGCTCGACAGTCTACTAATGAAAAACTGTTTTTT.

The rearrangement uses TRBV7-2 and TRBJ2-7; D unclear. Germline V CDR1 and CDR2: SGHTA, FQGNSA. Trimming stripped 3 bases from V and 1 base from J, with 13 bases between. This CDR3 region has 15 residues. CDR3 residues: CASSFIPDPSYEQYF. As DNA, the CDR3 is TGTGCCAGCAGCTTTATCCCGGACCCATCCTACGAGCAGTACTTC.

This clonotype was seen more than once but under ten times. V gene TRBV10-3 combines with J gene TRBJ2-5; tentatively, D is TRBD1 (6 bases). Trimming removed 4 bases from V and 5 bases from J, with 17 bases in between. The CDR3 length is 15 residues. Germline assignment: CDR1 ENHRY and CDR2 SYGVKD. The CDR3 coding sequence is TGTGCCATCAGTGCTGTGAATGAAAGGGGGGAGACCCAGTACTTC. Encoded protein: CAISAVNERGETQYF.